The 5 T cell receptor beta chains listed next were all sequenced from one sample in a study of T cell responses to AZD1222 COVID-19 vaccine. Sequencing used immunoSEQ multiplex PCR; TCRdb keeps in-frame clones, though not all of them. The repertoire holds some 130,000 clones, around 90% seen once, with 1.5% to 2% in the top ten. This material consisted of peripheral blood, taken on day 0 of AZD1222 vaccination. Receptor source: an adult in good health.

Of note for this clone: One junction end does not reproduce the germline sequence, and a read error may be involved. This chain uses TRBV12-3 or TRBV12-4 with TRBJ2-1; 13 positions agree with TRBD2. The CDR3 has 13 residues. CDR3 sequence: CASSPGLAGVSVF. The CDR3 region has the DNA TGTGCCAGCAGTCCTGGACTAGCGGGAGTCTCCGTCTTC.

This sequence joins TRBV20-1 and TRBJ2-7; D is perhaps TRBD1 (6 bases). V was pared by 3 bases and J by 4 bases, with 10 bases between. CDR3 size: 12 residues. The germline CDR1 and CDR2 sequences are DFQATT and SNEGSKA (reference sequence). The CDR3 DNA is TGCAGTGCTAGTCAGGGGATATACGAGCAGTACTTC. This codes for CSASQGIYEQYF.

This clone appeared once. The V call is TRBV6-2 or TRBV6-3, the J call TRBJ1-5, with TRBD1 identical over 8 bases. Germline V CDR1 and CDR2: MNHEY, SVGEGT. The CDR3 length is 15 residues. With V trimmed by 2 bases and J by 6 bases, 6 bases remained unmatched. DNA of the CDR3: TGTGCCAGCAGTTACAAAGGACAGGGTACTCAGCCCCAGCATTTT. This sequence encodes CASSYKGQGTQPQHF.

The rearrangement joins TRBV6-5 to TRBJ1-1; no clear D gene. The CDR3 totals 14 residues. CDR1 and CDR2 from the germline V gene are MNHEY and SVGAGI. Trimming took off 2 bases at V and 5 bases at J, with 12 bases between the two ends. The CDR3 DNA follows: TGTGCCAGCAGTTACCTATCTCAAGCGACTGAAGCTTTCTTT. Amino acid sequence: CASSYLSQATEAFF.

The V call is TRBV24-1, the J call TRBJ2-5, with D tentatively TRBD2 (6 bases). V was shortened by 6 bases and J by 2 bases, with 15 bases between the two germline ends. The CDR3 has 15 residues. Germline-derived CDR1 and CDR2 are KGHDR and SFDVKD. The DNA for the CDR3 is TGTGCCACCAGTCAATCCCGGGACTTTCAAGAGACCCAGTACTTC. This translates into CATSQSRDFQETQYF.